A single sample gave rise to the 29 T cell receptor beta chains below, sequenced in a study of blood T cell repertoires in COVID-19. The protocol was immunoSEQ multiplex PCR, while the TCRdb copy is restricted to in-frame clones and leaves out a portion. The sample carries about 130,000 clones, 70% to 90% recorded once. The sequenced material came from peripheral blood. The receptor set was obtained from a woman between 50 and 59 years old with acute or convalescent COVID-19.

This chain uses TRBV3-1 (or the pseudogene TRBV3-2) with TRBJ2-7; 7 bases fit TRBD1. The CDR3 has 13 residues. V shed 2 bases, J shed 4 bases, and the junction held 2 bases outside the gene matches. The germline CDR1 and CDR2 sequences are LGHDT and YNNKEL (reference sequence). CDR3 residues: CASSQRDSYEQYF. In DNA form, the CDR3 reads TGTGCCAGCAGCCAAAGGGACAGTTACGAGCAGTACTTC.

This chain connects TRBV4-2 to TRBJ2-1; no definite D call. Germline values: CDR1 LGHNA, CDR2 YNFKEQ. Trimming shortened V by 1 base and J by 6 bases, and 4 bases separated the two germline ends. The CDR3 is made up of 12 amino acids. CDR3 sequence reads: CASSQVANEQFF. CDR3 DNA: TGTGCCAGCAGCCAAGTGGCCAATGAGCAGTTCTTC.

The V call is TRBV5-1, the J call TRBJ1-1; 7 nucleotides match TRBD1. CDR1 and CDR2 (germline): SGHRS, YFSETQ. The CDR3 extends over 14 amino acids. V lost 4 bases, J lost 0 bases, and 3 bases stayed unmatched. The DNA for the CDR3 is TGCGCCAGCAGCAGGGGACAGCTGAACACTGAAGCTTTCTTT. Amino acids: CASSRGQLNTEAFF. The whole variable domain, remainder taken from reference TRBV5-1 and TRBJ1-1, is KAGVTQTPRYLIKTRGQQVTLSCSPISGHRSVSWYQQTPGQGLQFLFEYFSETQRNKGNFPGRFSGRQFSNSRSEMNVSTLELGDSALYLCASSRGQLNTEAFFGQGTRLTVV.

The chain is built from TRBV18 and TRBJ2-4; perhaps TRBD2 as D (6 bases). Trimming removed 5 bases from V and 3 bases from J, with 14 bases in between. This CDR3 is built from 15 residues. Per germline, CDR1 KGHSH and CDR2 LQKENI. The CDR3 region is CASSAGTGVKNIQYF. Here the CDR3 DNA reads TGTGCCAGCTCAGCCGGGACGGGGGTCAAAAACATTCAGTACTTC.

The chain uses TRBV11-2 and TRBJ1-3, with 10 nucleotides matching TRBD1. J lost 4 bases, V lost 6 bases, and 18 bases had no gene match. This CDR3 comprises 19 residues. Germline V gene data show CDR1 as SGHAT and CDR2 as FQNNGV. The CDR3 sequence is CASRNPLDRDRGLGNTIYF. The CDR3 DNA reads as TGTGCCAGCAGGAATCCTTTAGACCGGGACAGGGGTCTCGGAAACACCATATATTTT.

This clone occurred once. This chain connects TRBV18 to TRBJ1-3, with D possibly matching TRBD1 (6 bases). This CDR3 comprises 15 residues. V was cut by 3 bases and J by 3 bases, with 12 bases left in between. Germline lookup yields CDR1 KGHSH and CDR2 LQKENI. CDR3 loop: CASSPDSLNGNTIYF. The CDR3 DNA sequence: TGTGCCAGCTCACCGGACAGCCTAAATGGAAACACCATATATTTT. The full variable domain, completed using reference TRBV18 and TRBJ1-3, is NAGVMQNPRHLVRRRGQEARLRCSPMKGHSHVYWYRQLPEEGLKFMVYLQKENIIDESGMPKERFSAEFPKEGPSILRIQQVVRGDSAAYFCASSPDSLNGNTIYFGEGSWLTVV.

The chain has TRBV18 and TRBJ2-1; D call uncertain. This CDR3 has 16 amino acids. Trimming left V 3 bases short and J 0 bases short, with 12 bases between. Germline V gene sequence: CDR1 KGHSH, CDR2 LQKENI. As DNA, the CDR3 is TGTGCCAGCTCACCGCCAGTCTTAAGCTCCTACAATGAGCAGTTCTTC. Its protein is CASSPPVLSSYNEQFF.

The rearrangement uses TRBV6-2 or TRBV6-3 and TRBJ1-1; perhaps TRBD1 as D (6 bases). The CDR3 runs to 14 residues. Germline V gene data show CDR1 as MNHEY and CDR2 as SVGEGT. Trimming removed 4 bases at V and 1 base at J, with 10 bases between. Here the CDR3 reads CASSSGTPNTEAFF. CDR3 coding DNA: TGTGCCAGCAGTTCTGGGACACCGAACACTGAAGCTTTCTTT.

This clone was seen just once. The V gene is TRBV18, the J gene TRBJ2-7; unclear D gene. CDR1 and CDR2 (germline): KGHSH, LQKENI. There are 16 residues in the CDR3. V was pared by 1 base and J by 2 bases, with 15 bases between. The CDR3 here is CASSPHAATVTYEQYF. The CDR3 DNA reads TGTGCCAGCTCACCACACGCCGCCACTGTGACCTACGAGCAGTACTTC.

Regarding this clone: Other DNA variants within this sample encode the same CDR3. The rearrangement joins TRBV7-3 to TRBJ1-3; no definite D call. Germline values: CDR1 SGHTA, CDR2 FQGTGA. The CDR3 sequence is 14 residues long. V lost 2 bases and J lost 0, with 5 bases in between. The CDR3 DNA is TGTGCCAGCAGCTTAGGCAGCTCTGGAAACACCATATATTTT. This gives the protein CASSLGSSGNTIYF.

The chain employs TRBV11-2 and TRBJ1-4; D gene unclear. Germline CDR1 reads SGHAT; CDR2 reads FQNNGV. With 1 base removed from V and 5 bases from J, the gap between germline ends came to 14 bases. The CDR3 sequence is 16 residues long. This CDR3 reads CASSLVGGTGNEKLFF. CDR3 DNA: TGTGCCAGCAGCTTAGTAGGAGGAACTGGGAATGAAAAACTGTTTTTT. The full variable domain, with the rest looked up from reference TRBV11-2 and TRBJ1-4, is EAGVAQSPRYKIIEKRQSVAFWCNPISGHATLYWYQQILGQGPKLLIQFQNNGVVDDSQLPKDRFSAERLKGVDSTLKIQPAKLEDSAVYLCASSLVGGTGNEKLFFGSGTQLSVL.

The V gene is TRBV2, the J gene TRBJ1-1, with D possibly matching TRBD1 (5 bases). Trimming took off 3 bases at V and 1 base at J, with 12 bases between the two ends. From germline, CDR1 is SNHLY and CDR2 FYNNEI. This CDR3 is built from 15 residues. CDR3 nucleotides: TGTGCCAGCAGTGATTCGATCAGGGAGAACACTGAAGCTTTCTTT. Amino acids: CASSDSIRENTEAFF.

This clone was detected a few times. The chain combines TRBV5-1 with TRBJ2-7; TRBD1 matches 9 bases. Germline CDR1 is SGHRS and CDR2 is YFSETQ. This CDR3 comprises 14 residues. The V segment lost 2 bases and the J segment 6 bases; nucleotides outside the gene matches: 6. The CDR3 region has the DNA TGCGCCAGCAGCTTCGGGACAGGGAATGTCGAGCAGTACTTC. This translates into CASSFGTGNVEQYF.

This chain links TRBV13 with TRBJ2-1, with TRBD2 matching 7 bases. Trimming removed 5 bases from V and 3 bases from J; junction bases left unmatched: 4. Germline V gene sequence: CDR1 PRHDT, CDR2 FYEKMQ (reference sequence). The CDR3 has 14 amino acids. In nucleotides, the CDR3 is TGTGCCAGCAGCCGGTGGGGGGGCTACAATGAGCAGTTCTTC. Protein product: CASSRWGGYNEQFF.

The chain recombines TRBV7-9 with TRBJ2-5, with 9 bases lining up with TRBD2. The germline CDR1 and CDR2 sequences are SEHNR and FQNEAQ (reference sequence). CDR3 length: 14 residues. The junction had 2 bases not matched to a gene; V was cut back by 0 bases and J by 6 bases. CDR3 protein: CASSLAPSGKTQYF. The CDR3, as DNA: TGTGCCAGCAGCTTAGCTCCTAGCGGGAAGACCCAGTACTTC.

The V and J genes are TRBV6-5 and TRBJ1-1; D is ambiguous. The length of the CDR3 is 14 residues. Trimming stripped 2 bases from V and 7 bases from J, with 14 bases between. The germline gives CDR1 MNHEY, CDR2 SVGAGI. The CDR3 here is CASSYESTRLEAFF. The DNA for the CDR3 is TGTGCCAGCAGTTACGAATCCACGCGCCTTGAAGCTTTCTTT.

The chain has TRBV5-1 and TRBJ2-5; the match to TRBD2 covers 12 bases. Germline CDR1 SGHRS, CDR2 YFSETQ. The CDR3 runs to 17 residues. The junction had 6 bases not matched to a gene; V was cut back by 2 bases and J by 1 base. The CDR3 DNA is TGCGCCAGCAGCTTAAGGACTAGCGGGGTTATCCAAGAGACCCAGTACTTC. Translated: CASSLRTSGVIQETQYF.

CDR3 residues: CASSQDLGGTQFF. The CDR3 DNA follows: TGTGCCAGCAGCCAAGATCTAGGGGGCACGCAGTTCTTC. The rearrangement links TRBV3-1 (or the pseudogene TRBV3-2) to TRBJ2-1, with 7 nucleotides matching TRBD1. Trimming took 0 bases from V and 12 from J; bases not matched to a gene: 5. CDR1 is LGHDT and CDR2 is YNNKEL in the germline V gene (reference sequence). This CDR3 is 13 amino acids long.

This chain connects TRBV11-3 to TRBJ2-1; 9 bases are a match to TRBD2. V lost 5 bases to trimming and J lost 6 bases; unmatched junction nucleotides: 11. This CDR3 is built from 16 residues. CDR1 and CDR2 (germline): SGHNT, YENEEA. In DNA, the CDR3 is TGTGCCAGCAGCCCCCGAGGCGGGGGGGCAGGCAATGAGCAGTTCTTC. Its protein product is CASSPRGGGAGNEQFF.

J is TRBJ2-5 and V is TRBV2; 7 nucleotides line up with TRBD1. The CDR3 contains 14 residues. V was clipped by 7 bases and J by 5 bases; unmatched bases: 10. In germline, CDR1 is SNHLY, CDR2 FYNNEI. In DNA, the CDR3 is TGTGCCAGCACCGAGGGGGCGGCCGGGGAGACCCAGTACTTC. It yields the protein CASTEGAAGETQYF.

This sequence joins TRBV25-1 and TRBJ1-4; D gene uncertain. V was shortened by 3 bases and J by 10 bases, with 15 bases between the two germline ends. Germline CDR1 and CDR2: MGHDK and SYGVNS. The CDR3 is made up of 14 amino acids. The CDR3, as DNA: TGTGCCAGCAGTGATTCGGGGAGGTCGGGAAAACTGTTTTTT. Encoded protein: CASSDSGRSGKLFF.

About this clone itself: Other DNA variants within this sample encode the same CDR3. The chain combines TRBV30 with TRBJ2-5; 15 nucleotides align to TRBD2. The V and J ends lost 0 bases and 3 bases, in that order; junction bases with no gene match: 2. The germline V gene encodes CDR1 GTSNPN and CDR2 SVGIG (reference sequence). The CDR3 loop spans 16 amino acids. The CDR3 region is CAWSVGLAGGKETQYF. The CDR3 coding sequence is TGTGCCTGGAGTGTAGGACTAGCGGGAGGGAAAGAGACCCAGTACTTC.

This clone was recorded a few times. The chain has TRBV7-9 and TRBJ2-1; 8 nucleotides line up with TRBD1. The V segment lost 1 base and the J segment 7 bases; nucleotides outside the gene matches: 6. Germline assignment: CDR1 SEHNR and CDR2 FQNEAQ (reference sequence). The length of the CDR3 is 15 residues. As DNA, the CDR3 is TGTGCCAGCAGCTTAGAAGGACAGGGTCGGAATGAGCAGTTCTTC. Its translation is CASSLEGQGRNEQFF.

The J gene is TRBJ1-4, the V gene TRBV4-1; a weak D match, TRBD1 (5 bases). Trimming took off 6 bases at V and 0 bases at J, with 17 bases between the two ends. Germline CDR1 MGHRA, CDR2 YSYEKL. The CDR3 length is 17 residues. CDR3 region: CASSRSGTAATNEKLFF. The CDR3 DNA sequence: TGCGCCAGCAGTCGGAGTGGGACTGCAGCAACTAATGAAAAACTGTTTTTT.

A few counts support this clone. V usage is TRBV7-9 and J usage is TRBJ2-1; D gene unclear. There are 17 residues in the CDR3. Germline values: CDR1 SEHNR, CDR2 FQNEAQ (reference sequence). V dropped 1 base and J dropped 3 bases, with 16 bases sitting between them. The CDR3 is CASSLDGIQPLYNEQFF. The DNA of the CDR3 is TGTGCCAGCAGCTTAGATGGTATACAGCCCCTCTACAATGAGCAGTTCTTC.

This clone was seen a few times. The rearrangement links TRBV11-2 to TRBJ2-3; TRBD1 is a possible D gene (5 bases). CDR1 is SGHAT, CDR2 FQNNGV, per germline. CDR3 length: 15 amino acids. V was clipped by 0 bases and J by 1 base, with 8 bases between them. The CDR3: CASSLESRGTDTQYF. The CDR3 DNA follows: TGTGCCAGCAGCTTAGAGTCCAGGGGCACAGATACGCAGTATTTT.

The sample holds a few counts of this clone. The chain has TRBV10-3 and TRBJ1-5; 7 bases are shared with TRBD1. Germline V gene data show CDR1 as ENHRY and CDR2 as SYGVKD. J was trimmed by 6 bases and V by 0 bases; bases with no gene match: 5. The CDR3 runs to 15 residues. CDR3 bases: TGTGCCATCAGTGAGTCGACTCAGGGGGTTCAGCCCCAGCATTTT. This gives the protein CAISESTQGVQPQHF.

V gene TRBV19 combines with J gene TRBJ1-5, with 11 bases identical to TRBD1. The J segment lost 4 bases and the V segment lost 2 bases, leaving 10 bases of the junction unmatched. Germline CDR1 and CDR2: LNHDA and SQIVND (reference sequence). This CDR3 is built from 18 residues. CDR3 protein: CASSIRGQGANSNQPQHF. The CDR3 nucleotides read TGTGCCAGTAGTATAAGAGGACAGGGGGCAAACTCAAATCAGCCCCAGCATTTT.

V and J are TRBV30 and TRBJ1-1; D not resolved. The CDR3 consists of 14 residues. Germline assignment: CDR1 GTSNPN and CDR2 SVGIG (reference sequence). Trimming took off 2 bases at V and 1 base at J, with 11 bases between the two ends. CDR3 sequence: CAWSPITRNTEAFF. Written as DNA, the CDR3 is TGTGCCTGGAGTCCCATCACCAGGAACACTGAAGCTTTCTTT.